This T cell receptor (beta chain) came from a study of blood T cell repertoires in COVID-19. On the study more broadly: Some COVID-19 samples were acute and others convalescent; all came from the United States, Italy and Spain. From T cells, B-cell-depleted T cells, or PBMCs came the material, which was cDNA or gDNA.

The V gene's germline CDR1 is KGHDR and CDR2 SFDVKD. The CDR3 loop spans 16 amino acids. With 0 bases clipped from V and 2 bases from J, the junction kept 2 bases outside the gene matches. Per the authors' pipeline: The assay estimated nucleated cells by amplifying reference gene primers. Produced via immunoSEQ multiplex PCR; TCRdb's table is partial and in-frame only. From that table come the V and J calls and clone size; the DNA was used to work out D and trimming. This sample has some 270,000 clones, with roughly 84% found just once. The sample was peripheral blood. The chain uses TRBV24-1 and TRBJ2-1; TRBD2 aligns across 8 bases. The TCR was taken from a woman in her forties who had recovered from COVID-19. The CDR3 DNA reads as TGTGCCACCAGTGATTTGTCGGGGGGGGCCTACAATGAGCAGTTCTTC. It specifies CATSDLSGGAYNEQFF.